This T cell receptor beta chain comes out of a study of shared clonotypes between healthy human individuals. CD45RO-negative, CCR7-selected cells formed the naive CD8 fraction, which excluded terminally differentiated effector memory CD45RA+ cells. This CDR3 spans 12 amino acids. The germline CDR1 and CDR2 sequences are SQVTM and ANQGSEA. The V gene lost 0 bases and the J gene lost 6 bases, with 9 bases spanning the gap. Using immunoSEQ multiplex PCR, the repertoire was profiled, and TCRdb retains in-frame clones only, with some absent. The repertoire includes millions of clones, roughly 94% of them detected once, and 1.1% sits in the top ten.

The sequenced sample consisted of naive CD8+ T cells sorted from blood. The origin of this receptor is a man aged 18 to 29 in good health. This chain connects TRBV29-1 to TRBJ2-7; D gene unclear. The CDR3 sequence: CSVEENSREQYF. CDR3 nucleotides: TGCAGCGTTGAAGAAAATAGCCGCGAGCAGTACTTC.